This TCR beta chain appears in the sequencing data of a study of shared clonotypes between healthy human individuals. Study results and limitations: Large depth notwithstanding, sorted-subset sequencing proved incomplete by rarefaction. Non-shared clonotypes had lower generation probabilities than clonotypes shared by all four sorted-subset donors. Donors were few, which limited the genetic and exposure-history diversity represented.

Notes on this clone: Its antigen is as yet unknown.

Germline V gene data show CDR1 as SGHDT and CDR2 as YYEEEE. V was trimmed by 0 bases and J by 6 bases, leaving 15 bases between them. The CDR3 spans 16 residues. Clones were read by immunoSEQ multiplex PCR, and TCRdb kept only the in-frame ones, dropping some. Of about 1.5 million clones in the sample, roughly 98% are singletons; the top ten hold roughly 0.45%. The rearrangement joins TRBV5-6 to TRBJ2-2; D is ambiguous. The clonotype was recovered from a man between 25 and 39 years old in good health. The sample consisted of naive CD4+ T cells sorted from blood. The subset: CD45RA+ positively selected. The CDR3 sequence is CASSLGLSRWAGELFF. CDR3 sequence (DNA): TGTGCCAGCAGCTTGGGCCTCAGTAGATGGGCCGGGGAGCTGTTTTTT.